The next 15 T cell receptor beta chains were all read from a single sample in a study of blood T cells in healthy people across ages. Through a sample-barcoded 5' primer and a J-beta primer mix, a second PCR was run for about 6 to 12 cycles. TCRdb redid the calling of the 5' RACE reads with MiXCR, one entry per CDR3 protein. The profile covers 1.5 million to 2 million distinct CDR3 sequences, with around 40% appearing a single time and 20% to 25% taken by the ten largest. Input material: blood. The origin of the receptors is a human donor in good health.

This chain's CDR3 is CASSLRVRSPLHF. The CDR3 DNA is TGTGCCAGCTCCCTCAGGGTGCGATCACCCCTCCACTTT. The chain combines TRBV13 with TRBJ1-6; D might be TRBD1 (5 bases). Germline CDR1 PRHDT, CDR2 FYEKMQ (reference sequence). Trimming removed 8 bases from V and 10 bases from J, with 15 bases in between. There are 13 residues in the CDR3.

The chain's CDR3 is CASSGGAPNQPQHF. In nucleotides, the CDR3 is TGCGCCAGCAGTGGAGGGGCGCCCAATCAGCCCCAGCATTTT. The chain carries TRBV5-1 and TRBJ1-5; possible D gene TRBD1, 5 bases. This CDR3 spans 14 amino acids. Deletions cut 5 bases from V and 3 bases from J, with 12 bases between. CDR1 is SGHRS and CDR2 is YFSETQ in the germline V gene.

This clonotype was counted a few times. This chain connects TRBV7-8 to TRBJ1-2; tentatively, D is TRBD1 (6 bases). V lost 1 base, J lost 2 bases, and 11 bases lay in between. The length of the CDR3 is 15 residues. Germline V gene lookup returns CDR1 SGHVS and CDR2 FQNEAQ. CDR3 coding DNA: TGTGCCAGCAGCTTAGGGAGGGACAACAACTATGGCTACACCTTC. It specifies CASSLGRDNNYGYTF.

This clonotype has a handful of counts. The genes are TRBV29-1 and TRBJ2-3; a weak D match, TRBD1 (7 bases). The CDR3 spans 14 residues. V lost 4 bases and J lost 4, with 15 bases in between. Germline V gene sequence: CDR1 SQVTM, CDR2 ANQGSEA. The chain's CDR3 is CSVANRGGADTQYF. CDR3 sequence (DNA): TGCAGCGTTGCCAACAGGGGAGGCGCAGATACGCAGTATTTT.

This clonotype was counted only a few times. This chain uses TRBV6-2 or TRBV6-3 with TRBJ2-7; no clear D. V dropped 5 bases and J dropped 5 bases, with 1 base sitting between them. Germline loops: CDR1 MNHEY, CDR2 SVGEGT. The CDR3 has 9 residues. The CDR3 DNA follows: TGTGCCAGCAGTGACGAGCAGTACTTC. Amino acid sequence: CASSDEQYF.

The chain couples TRBV7-2 to TRBJ2-4; 10 nucleotides line up with TRBD1. CDR1 SGHTA and CDR2 FQGNSA come from the germline V gene. This CDR3 is built from 15 residues. V dropped 5 bases and J dropped 7; count of bases not matched to a gene: 8. The CDR3 region has the DNA TGTGCCAGCAGCCGAACCCTGGACAGGGGGAACATTCAGTACTTC. Its translation: CASSRTLDRGNIQYF.

The chain carries TRBV4-1 and TRBJ2-1, with D perhaps matching TRBD2 (6 bases). The germline V gene encodes CDR1 MGHRA and CDR2 YSYEKL. The CDR3 is 17 residues long. Trimming took off 3 bases at V and 7 bases at J, with 22 bases between the two ends. The CDR3 is CASSQIRAGSLGNEQFF. The CDR3 nucleotides read TGCGCCAGCAGCCAGATCAGGGCGGGGTCCCTGGGGAATGAGCAGTTCTTC.

The chain carries TRBV5-6 and TRBJ1-5; perhaps TRBD1 as D (5 bases). Looked up from germline, CDR1 is SGHDT and CDR2 is YYEEEE. This CDR3 comprises 17 residues. V was trimmed by 4 bases and J by 0 bases, leaving 17 bases between them. DNA for the CDR3: TGTGCCAGCAGCCTCAAAGGGGAGGGATTTAGCAATCAGCCCCAGCATTTT. Residues: CASSLKGEGFSNQPQHF.

This clonotype was observed a few times. This chain joins TRBV24-1 and TRBJ2-5; D could derive from TRBD1 or TRBD2 (5 bases each). Trimming left V 0 bases short and J 5 bases short, with 12 bases between. From germline, CDR1 is KGHDR and CDR2 SFDVKD. The CDR3 is 15 amino acids. For the CDR3, the DNA is TGTGCCACCAGTGATTTGACAGCCTGGGGGGAGACCCAGTACTTC. Translation gives CATSDLTAWGETQYF.

This clonotype was seen more than once but under ten times. The V gene is TRBV4-3, the J gene TRBJ2-3; possibly TRBD2 for D (7 bases). The CDR3 is made up of 17 amino acids. The ends were cut back, 5 bases at V and 2 bases at J, with 20 bases in the middle. In germline, CDR1 is LGHNA, CDR2 YSLEER. The CDR3 coding sequence is TGCGCCAGCAGCGGTTGGCGGGGGCGGGGAACCACAGATACGCAGTATTTT. This codes for CASSGWRGRGTTDTQYF.

This chain uses TRBV7-6 with TRBJ1-4, with a tentative D call TRBD1 (6 bases). Germline V gene lookup returns CDR1 SGHVS and CDR2 FNYEAQ. V lost 1 base to trimming and J lost 12 bases, with 12 bases between them. The CDR3 spans 13 residues. The CDR3 loop reads CASSLVRAGELFF. CDR3 nucleotides: TGTGCCAGCAGCTTAGTCCGGGCAGGGGAACTGTTTTTT.

Only a few counts were recorded for this clonotype. V usage is TRBV7-2 and J usage is TRBJ2-3; 9 nucleotides line up with TRBD2. Per the germline V gene, CDR1 is SGHTA and CDR2 is FQGNSA. V trimming: 5 bases; J trimming: 3 bases; junction bases outside the gene matches: 15. The CDR3 spans 18 residues. Here the CDR3 DNA reads TGTGCCAGCAGCCGTTCCGTCTCCGGGCGGGGGGGGACAGATACGCAGTATTTT. Translating gives CASSRSVSGRGGTDTQYF. Using reference TRBV7-2 and TRBJ2-3 for the parts outside the CDR3, the full variable domain is GAGVSQSPSNKVTEKGKDVELRCDPISGHTALYWYRQSLGQGLEFLIYFQGNSAPDKSGLPSDRFSAERTGGSVSTLTIQRTQQEDSAVYLCASSRSVSGRGGTDTQYFGPGTRLTVL.

This clonotype was detected only a few times. CDR3 residues: CASSRADGDYEQYF. The CDR3 coding sequence is TGCGCCAGCAGCCGAGCGGACGGGGACTACGAGCAGTACTTC. V and J are TRBV4-3 and TRBJ2-7; D possibly corresponds to TRBD2 (5 bases). The CDR3 consists of 14 residues. Germline V CDR1 and CDR2: LGHNA, YSLEER. V was trimmed by 4 bases and J by 3 bases, leaving 13 bases between them.

This chain links TRBV4-3 with TRBJ2-3; D ambiguous. Deletions cut 3 bases from V and 4 bases from J, with 14 bases between. The CDR3 is 15 residues long. The V gene's germline CDR1 is LGHNA and CDR2 YSLEER. The CDR3 DNA reads TGCGCCAGCAGCCAGTTGGCGCACGAGGCAGATACGCAGTATTTT. Protein sequence: CASSQLAHEADTQYF.

The chain is built from TRBV4-3 and TRBJ1-1; D not certain. Germline V lookup: CDR1 LGHNA, CDR2 YSLEER. V lost 1 base, J lost 4 bases, and 13 bases lay in between. This CDR3 region has 15 residues. The DNA of the CDR3 is TGCGCCAGCAGCCAAGCGTTCGCAGCCATCACTGAAGCTTTCTTT. Encoded protein: CASSQAFAAITEAFF.